The TCR beta chain described here comes from a study of T cells in Graves' hyperthyroidism and ophthalmopathy. Findings and caveats of the study: With a median lead of around 6.7 months before onset, the model predicted ophthalmopathy.

Amplification of TCR beta CDR3 regions used RNA as the template. The study used the HTBI primer set for a first-round RT-PCR of the TCR CDR3. From the multiplex PCR reads, TCRdb called clonotypes with MiXCR, one entry per CDR3 protein. Among about 370,000 distinct CDR3 sequences listed, over 12% were seen once. On this clonotype itself: Its antigen remains unidentified.

V was trimmed by 4 bases and J by 3 bases, leaving 22 bases between them. The germline V gene encodes CDR1 SGHDN and CDR2 FVKESK. The CDR3 has 17 amino acids. Sample: blood. The TCR comes from an older woman with Graves' ophthalmopathy. The rearrangement links TRBV14 to TRBJ2-7; possibly TRBD1 or TRBD2 for D (5 bases each). The chain's CDR3 is CASSLALQPGRNYEQYF. The CDR3 DNA reads as TGTGCCAGCAGCCTAGCACTCCAGCCGGGACGGAACTACGAGCAGTACTTC.